The 27 T cell receptor beta chains reported below all come from one sample, sequenced in a study of PD-1 blockade in classical Hodgkin lymphoma. Assay: immunoSEQ multiplex PCR; the TCRdb copy retains only in-frame clones and omits some. Seen here are tens of thousands of clones, about 78% observed once, and the top ten hold around 20%. The patients all showed relapse after autologous stem cell transplantation, while their brentuximab vedotin exposure varied. The specimen comprised peripheral blood mononuclear cells (PBMCs), sampled before the second cycle of nivolumab. All receptors come from a human donor with classical Hodgkin lymphoma.

The rearrangement links TRBV29-1 to TRBJ2-3, with TRBD1 matching 8 bases. Germline V gene data show CDR1 as SQVTM and CDR2 as ANQGSEA. V lost 6 bases, J lost 0 bases, and 5 bases stayed unmatched. This CDR3 contains 14 residues. CDR3: CSVLDRASTDTQYF. CDR3 nucleotides: TGCAGCGTCCTGGACAGGGCAAGCACAGATACGCAGTATTTT.

The chain links TRBV6-1 to TRBJ1-2; the D is unclear. CDR3 length: 15 amino acids. CDR1 is MNHNS and CDR2 is SASEGT in the germline V gene. V lost 6 bases and J lost 0, with 14 bases in between. The CDR3, as DNA: TGTGCCAGCAGACTTACGACGGCTTCTAACTATGGCTACACCTTC. This encodes CASRLTTASNYGYTF.

This chain joins TRBV7-2 and TRBJ1-3, with a tentative D call TRBD1 (6 bases). Deletions cut 3 bases from V and 3 bases from J, with 15 bases between. This CDR3 is built from 16 residues. Germline loops: CDR1 SGHTA, CDR2 FQGNSA. The CDR3: CASSLKIGGGGNTIYF. In DNA, the CDR3 is TGTGCCAGCAGCTTGAAAATTGGGGGCGGTGGAAACACCATATATTTT.

This sequence joins TRBV7-2 and TRBJ2-1, with 10 bases that match TRBD1. CDR1 and CDR2 (germline): SGHTA, FQGNSA. The V and J ends lost 2 bases and 8 bases, in that order; junction bases with no gene match: 6. The CDR3 is 15 amino acids. The CDR3 spells CASSLFGGTGDEQFF. CDR3 bases: TGTGCCAGCAGCTTATTCGGGGGGACAGGGGATGAGCAGTTCTTC.

J is TRBJ2-5 and V is TRBV18; D remains ambiguous. Deletions cut 1 base from V and 2 bases from J, with 8 bases between. The CDR3 runs to 14 residues. Germline lookup yields CDR1 KGHSH and CDR2 LQKENI. The CDR3 DNA reads TGTGCCAGCTCACCACGGACGATTCAAGAGACCCAGTACTTC. It translates to CASSPRTIQETQYF.

The chain combines TRBV30 with TRBJ2-5; D is unresolved. The CDR3 is 12 residues long. In germline, CDR1 is GTSNPN, CDR2 SVGIG (reference sequence). The V end was cut by 0 bases, the J end by 5 bases, with 7 bases between. The DNA for the CDR3 is TGTGCCTGGAGTGTAGATCCGGAGACCCAGTACTTC. Translation: CAWSVDPETQYF.

This clone showed up just a few times. The J gene is TRBJ1-2, the V gene TRBV6-5; D remains ambiguous. CDR3 length equals 14 residues. Germline V gene sequence: CDR1 MNHEY, CDR2 SVGAGI. With 0 bases removed from V and 2 bases from J, the gap between germline ends came to 7 bases. CDR3 coding DNA: TGTGCCAGCAGTTACTCAGGGTACAACTATGGCTACACCTTC. Protein sequence: CASSYSGYNYGYTF.

The chain is built from TRBV7-8 and TRBJ1-1; 8 positions match TRBD1. The germline V gene encodes CDR1 SGHVS and CDR2 FQNEAQ. CDR3 size: 14 residues. The J segment lost 6 bases and the V segment lost 2 bases, leaving 5 bases of the junction unmatched. Here the CDR3 reads CASSLFPRGPEAFF. CDR3 DNA: TGTGCCAGCAGCTTATTTCCCAGGGGGCCTGAAGCTTTCTTT.

J is TRBJ2-2 and V is TRBV6-1; 8 nucleotides agree with TRBD1. J lost 7 bases, V lost 2 bases, and 6 bases had no gene match. CDR1 is MNHNS, CDR2 SASEGT, per germline. The CDR3 sequence is 15 residues long. CDR3 in DNA: TGTGCCAGCAGTGAAAGTAACAGGGGGAGCGGGGAGCTGTTTTTT. Translated, it gives CASSESNRGSGELFF.

V and J are TRBV7-2 and TRBJ2-5; 7 nucleotides align to TRBD1. The CDR3 loop spans 15 amino acids. V gave up 2 bases and J gave up 2 bases; unmatched junction bases: 5. Germline assignment: CDR1 SGHTA and CDR2 FQGNSA. CDR3 sequence reads: CASSLRGRDQETQYF. In DNA form, the CDR3 reads TGTGCCAGCAGCTTAAGGGGGCGAGATCAAGAGACCCAGTACTTC.

CDR3 nucleotide sequence: TGTGCCAGCAGTTCCCCCGGTGGAAACACCATATATTTT. It specifies CASSSPGGNTIYF. The genes are TRBV6-6 and TRBJ1-3; D not resolved. Germline V gene lookup returns CDR1 MNHNY and CDR2 SVGAGI (reference sequence). The CDR3 consists of 13 residues. V was pared by 4 bases and J by 3 bases, with 7 bases between.

V usage is TRBV4-2 and J usage is TRBJ1-2, with D possibly TRBD1 on 5 matching bases. Germline-derived CDR1 and CDR2 are LGHNA and YNFKEQ. The germline V and J ends were trimmed by 3 bases and 4 bases, with 18 bases remaining between them. This CDR3 has 16 residues. Here the CDR3 reads CASSQNLEGPSYGYTF. The CDR3 DNA follows: TGTGCCAGCAGCCAGAATCTCGAGGGGCCTAGCTATGGCTACACCTTC.

This chain links TRBV30 with TRBJ2-3; D remains unclear. The CDR3 is 14 residues long. V lost 4 bases to trimming and J lost 5 bases, with 16 bases between them. Per the germline V gene, CDR1 is GTSNPN and CDR2 is SVGIG (reference sequence). CDR3 nucleotides: TGTGCCTGGAATATCGTGGGAACCGGAGATACGCAGTATTTT. It encodes CAWNIVGTGDTQYF.

V and J are TRBV6-5 and TRBJ2-2; the D gene is possibly TRBD2 (7 bases). Trimming left V 10 bases short and J 4 bases short, with 13 bases between. CDR3 length equals 13 residues. Per the germline V gene, CDR1 is MNHEY and CDR2 is SVGAGI. CDR3 sequence reads: CATFRGGTGELFF. CDR3 sequence (DNA): TGTGCCACCTTTAGGGGGGGCACCGGGGAGCTGTTTTTT.

Note on this clone: The junction does not match germline at one end; this may be a read error. The V and J genes are TRBV30 and TRBJ2-5; D gene ambiguous. The germline gives CDR1 GTSNPN, CDR2 SVGIG (reference sequence). The CDR3 runs 13 residues. This chain's CDR3 is CAWSYSSQEAQYF. In DNA form, the CDR3 reads TGTGCCTGGAGTTACTCTTCACAAGAGGCCCAGTACTTC.

The chain links TRBV7-3 to TRBJ1-2; no clear D. The CDR3 sequence is 13 residues long. The ends were cut back, 1 base at V and 3 bases at J, with 6 bases in the middle. CDR1 and CDR2 (germline): SGHTA, FQGTGA. The CDR3: CASSLSSYYGYTF. DNA of the CDR3: TGTGCCAGCAGCTTAAGCAGTTACTATGGCTACACCTTC.

The V and J genes are TRBV19 and TRBJ1-2; TRBD1 matches at 8 bases. Germline values: CDR1 LNHDA, CDR2 SQIVND (reference sequence). The CDR3 loop spans 13 amino acids. J gave up 8 bases and V 6 bases, and 8 bases lay outside the gene matches. CDR3 in DNA: TGTGCCAGTAGAGGCCAGGGACAGGAGGGCTACACCTTC. Translated, it gives CASRGQGQEGYTF. Full variable domain (rest looked up from reference TRBV19 and TRBJ1-2): DGGITQSPKYLFRKEGQNVTLSCEQNLNHDAMYWYRQDPGQGLRLIYYSQIVNDFQKGDIAEGYSVSREKKESFPLTVTSAQKNPTAFYLCASRGQGQEGYTFGSGTRLTVV.

The genes are TRBV11-1 and TRBJ2-5, with a tentative D call TRBD1 (7 bases). CDR1 is SGHAT, CDR2 FQDESV, per germline (reference sequence). This CDR3 is built from 13 residues. Trimming shortened V by 5 bases and J by 5 bases, and 12 bases separated the two germline ends. CDR3 sequence reads: CASSAGGTETQYF. In DNA, the CDR3 is TGTGCCAGCAGCGCAGGGGGGACGGAGACCCAGTACTTC. Supplemented by reference TRBV11-1 and TRBJ2-5, the full variable domain reads EAEVAQSPRYKITEKSQAVAFWCDPISGHATLYWYRQILGQGPELLVQFQDESVVDDSQLPKDRFSAERLKGVDSTLKIQPAELGDSAMYLCASSAGGTETQYFGPGTRLLVL.

Concerning this clone itself: The junction differs from germline at one of its ends, possibly a read error. The V gene is TRBV11-2, the J gene TRBJ2-7, with D unresolved. This CDR3 has 13 amino acids. Germline V gene sequence: CDR1 SGHAT, CDR2 FQNNGV. The CDR3 loop is CASSLAGTYEQYF. In DNA, the CDR3 is TGTGCCAGCAGTTTAGCTGGAACCTACGAGCAGTACTTC.

The gene calls are TRBV6-6 and TRBJ1-1; maybe TRBD1 (5 bases). The CDR3 contains 14 residues. The V end was cut by 0 bases, the J end by 6 bases, with 11 bases between. The germline CDR1 and CDR2 sequences are MNHNY and SVGAGI (reference sequence). The DNA of the CDR3 is TGTGCCAGCAGTTACTCGCAGGGACCCGCTGAAGCTTTCTTT. Amino acids: CASSYSQGPAEAFF.

This clone was seen only once. The chain couples TRBV6-1 to TRBJ1-4; maybe TRBD1 (5 bases). Germline CDR1 reads MNHNS; CDR2 reads SASEGT. Trimming removed 3 bases from V and 5 bases from J, with 13 bases in between. The CDR3 loop spans 15 amino acids. The CDR3 DNA sequence: TGTGCCAGCAGTGAGGGGACCCAGCTCAATGAAAAACTGTTTTTT. It translates to CASSEGTQLNEKLFF.

This chain joins TRBV7-2 and TRBJ1-1; D is unclear. CDR3 size: 15 residues. Per germline, CDR1 SGHTA and CDR2 FQGNSA. Between the trimmed V and J ends, which lost 3 bases and 1 base, there was a span of 12 bases. CDR3 protein: CASSFHGRGNTEAFF. The CDR3 DNA follows: TGTGCCAGCAGCTTTCACGGACGGGGGAACACTGAAGCTTTCTTT.

V usage is TRBV5-6 and J usage is TRBJ2-2; D call uncertain. CDR1 and CDR2 from the germline V gene are SGHDT and YYEEEE. The CDR3 has 19 residues. V was cut by 0 bases and J by 6 bases, with 24 bases left in between. Here the CDR3 reads CASSLAGALYNKWPGELFF. The CDR3, as DNA: TGTGCCAGCAGCTTGGCTGGTGCGCTCTACAACAAGTGGCCCGGGGAGCTGTTTTTT.

The chain has TRBV6-6 and TRBJ2-5; TRBD2 matches at 9 bases. Germline V gene data show CDR1 as MNHNY and CDR2 as SVGAGI (reference sequence). Trimming at V came to 7 bases and at J to 5 bases, leaving 11 bases not matched to a gene. The length of the CDR3 is 15 residues. Here the CDR3 reads CASTLTSGLGETQYF. The DNA for the CDR3 is TGTGCCAGCACGCTGACTAGCGGCCTTGGGGAGACCCAGTACTTC.

Notes on this clone: The sample carries other DNA sequences with the same CDR3. The chain carries TRBV11-3 and TRBJ1-1, with D perhaps TRBD1 (5 bases). The germline V and J ends were trimmed by 3 bases and 0 bases, with 8 bases remaining between them. From germline, CDR1 is SGHNT and CDR2 YENEEA. This CDR3 contains 14 residues. CDR3 in DNA: TGTGCCAGCAGCTTTCCAGGGCTGAACACTGAAGCTTTCTTT. Its protein is CASSFPGLNTEAFF.

This clone has only a few counts. The V call is TRBV30, the J call TRBJ1-6; D possibly corresponds to TRBD1 (5 bases). The CDR3 loop spans 14 amino acids. Trimming took 4 bases from V and 6 from J, leaving 13 bases between them. From germline, CDR1 is GTSNPN and CDR2 SVGIG (reference sequence). CDR3 coding DNA: TGTGCCTGGAACCGCGACAGCATTAATTCACCCCTCCACTTT. It translates to CAWNRDSINSPLHF.

V is TRBV7-3 and J is TRBJ2-1; D is perhaps TRBD2 (5 bases). The CDR3 covers 15 residues. Trimming shortened V by 1 base and J by 7 bases, and 14 bases separated the two germline ends. The V gene's germline CDR1 is SGHTA and CDR2 FQGTGA. The CDR3 is CASSLNQLASNEQFF. DNA for the CDR3: TGTGCCAGCAGCTTAAATCAGCTAGCATCAAATGAGCAGTTCTTC.